These 22 T cell receptor beta chains originate from one sample sequenced in a study of circulating and synovial CD4+ cells in juvenile arthritis. TCRdb's table, derived via immunoSEQ multiplex PCR, lists solely in-frame clones and lacks some. The profile shows tens of thousands of clones, roughly 95% of them singletons. Sequencing was performed on CD4+ T cells from blood. Receptor source: a human donor with juvenile idiopathic arthritis.

The DNA of the CDR3 is TGTGCCAGCATCGAGGCCGGGGGCAATCAGCCCCAGCATTTT. Residues: CASIEAGGNQPQHF. The chain has TRBV14 and TRBJ1-5, with D hard to call. Trimming pared 7 bases from V and 2 bases from J, leaving 12 bases between. The length of the CDR3 is 14 residues. Germline CDR1 reads SGHDN; CDR2 reads FVKESK.

The chain couples TRBV18 to TRBJ2-7; weak D call: TRBD2 (5 bases). The germline CDR1 and CDR2 sequences are KGHSH and LQKENI. V was shortened by 0 bases and J by 0 bases, with 9 bases between the two germline ends. The CDR3 loop spans 15 amino acids. CDR3 loop: CASSPPEGISYEQYF. The CDR3 nucleotides read TGTGCCAGCTCACCACCCGAGGGAATCTCCTACGAGCAGTACTTC.

V gene TRBV5-1 combines with J gene TRBJ1-1; D call uncertain. The germline V gene has CDR1 SGHRS and CDR2 YFSETQ. This CDR3 has 15 amino acids. V was shortened by 3 bases and J by 1 base, with 13 bases between the two germline ends. CDR3 sequence: CASSSNYGSNTEAFF. As DNA, the CDR3 is TGCGCCAGCAGCTCAAACTATGGCTCGAACACTGAAGCTTTCTTT.

The DNA of the CDR3 is TGTGCCACCAGCAGGGGGGACTCAATCCCTAGCTCCTACGAGCAGTACTTC. As protein: CATSRGDSIPSSYEQYF. The genes are TRBV15 and TRBJ2-7, with TRBD2 as a possible D gene (6 bases). The CDR3 sequence is 17 residues long. V lost 3 bases and J lost 0, with 18 bases in between. Looked up from germline, CDR1 is LNHNV and CDR2 is YYDKDF (reference sequence).

This clone was recorded once. The chain joins TRBV29-1 to TRBJ2-1, with D perhaps TRBD2 (7 bases). The CDR3 length is 15 residues. Germline values: CDR1 SQVTM, CDR2 ANQGSEA. V shed 3 bases and J shed 0 bases, with 12 bases lying between them. The CDR3 is CSVDFGGASYNEQFF. CDR3 nucleotide sequence: TGCAGCGTTGACTTTGGGGGGGCCTCCTACAATGAGCAGTTCTTC.

The chain joins TRBV11-2 to TRBJ2-2; TRBD2 agrees at 8 bases. There are 16 residues in the CDR3. In germline, CDR1 is SGHAT, CDR2 FQNNGV. The V segment lost 2 bases and the J segment 6 bases; nucleotides outside the gene matches: 8. Here the CDR3 reads CASSLQFGLASGELFF. The CDR3 DNA reads as TGTGCCAGCAGCTTACAGTTCGGACTAGCCTCCGGGGAGCTGTTTTTT. Full variable domain (missing parts from reference TRBV11-2 and TRBJ2-2): EAGVAQSPRYKIIEKRQSVAFWCNPISGHATLYWYQQILGQGPKLLIQFQNNGVVDDSQLPKDRFSAERLKGVDSTLKIQPAKLEDSAVYLCASSLQFGLASGELFFGEGSRLTVL.

The chain is built from TRBV5-3 and TRBJ2-7; 11 bases fit TRBD2. TRBV5-3 qualifies as an ORF whose function is uncertain. The CDR3 loop spans 18 amino acids. The V segment lost 2 bases and the J segment 2 bases; nucleotides outside the gene matches: 12. Written as DNA, the CDR3 is TGTGCCAGAAGCTTACTAGCGGGGGTACTATTTTTAACCTACGAGCAGTACTTC. It encodes CARSLLAGVLFLTYEQYF.

The rearrangement links TRBV6-5 to TRBJ2-5; 11 bases are a match to TRBD2. After removal of 6 bases from V and 4 bases from J, the junction contained 7 bases not matched to a gene. Germline assignment: CDR1 MNHEY and CDR2 SVGAGI. The CDR3 is 15 amino acids. In DNA, the CDR3 is TGTGCCAGCAGACAAGGACTAGCGGGCCTAGAGACCCAGTACTTC. Translated: CASRQGLAGLETQYF.

CDR3 DNA: TGCGCCACTGGGACGGGAGCTAACTATGGCTACACCTTC. This gives the protein CATGTGANYGYTF. The gene calls are TRBV5-1 and TRBJ1-2; the D gene is possibly TRBD1 (5 bases). Trimming pared 9 bases from V and 0 bases from J, leaving 12 bases between. CDR3 length equals 13 residues. The V gene's germline CDR1 is SGHRS and CDR2 YFSETQ.

The chain recombines TRBV7-2 with TRBJ1-4, with a tentative D call TRBD1 (6 bases). Germline V lookup: CDR1 SGHTA, CDR2 FQGNSA. V gave up 5 bases and J gave up 10 bases, with 20 bases separating them. The CDR3 is 15 amino acids. Here the CDR3 reads CASSAMGQGSGKLFF. The CDR3 region has the DNA TGTGCCAGCAGCGCGATGGGGCAGGGGTCTGGAAAACTGTTTTTT.

This clone appeared a single time. The chain couples TRBV6-1 to TRBJ1-2; D gene uncertain. V dropped 1 base and J dropped 8 bases, with 17 bases sitting between them. The CDR3 is made up of 15 amino acids. Germline V CDR1 and CDR2: MNHNS, SASEGT. DNA of the CDR3: TGTGCCAGCAGTGAAGGAGGTGGCCGCTCAAGGGGCTACACCTTC. Translation gives CASSEGGGRSRGYTF.

The gene calls are TRBV15 and TRBJ1-1; the D is unclear. The germline V gene has CDR1 LNHNV and CDR2 YYDKDF (reference sequence). The germline V and J ends were trimmed by 4 bases and 1 base, with 7 bases remaining between them. CDR3 size: 13 residues. In nucleotides, the CDR3 is TGTGCCACCAGCACAAGGAGGAACACTGAAGCTTTCTTT. Protein sequence: CATSTRRNTEAFF.

The chain combines TRBV5-1 with TRBJ2-3, with 10 nucleotides matching TRBD2. The V and J ends lost 6 bases and 5 bases, in that order; junction bases with no gene match: 12. The V gene's germline CDR1 is SGHRS and CDR2 YFSETQ. The CDR3 length is 16 residues. The CDR3 is CASKLRAGGPQDTQYF. Here the CDR3 DNA reads TGCGCCAGCAAACTGCGAGCGGGAGGGCCGCAAGATACGCAGTATTTT.

The chain couples TRBV18 to TRBJ1-3, with D tentatively TRBD1 (5 bases). The CDR3 spans 15 residues. V was shortened by 6 bases and J by 2 bases, with 14 bases between the two germline ends. In germline, CDR1 is KGHSH, CDR2 LQKENI. The CDR3, as DNA: TGTGCCAGCTCGCCCAAACAGGCAACTGGAAACACCATATATTTT. Amino acid sequence: CASSPKQATGNTIYF.

The gene calls are TRBV9 and TRBJ2-1, with 7 bases lining up with TRBD1. The trim removed 3 bases at V and 0 bases at J, leaving 6 bases unmatched. CDR1 and CDR2 from the germline V gene are SGDLS and YYNGEE. The CDR3 has 16 residues. The CDR3 nucleotides read TGTGCCAGCAGCGGAAAGACAGGGTCCTCCTACAATGAGCAGTTCTTC. Its protein is CASSGKTGSSYNEQFF.

The J gene is TRBJ2-7, the V gene TRBV6-1, with TRBD2 matching 8 bases. The CDR3 covers 13 residues. Germline trimming cut 10 bases from V and 9 bases from J; bases unmatched to any gene: 14. The germline V gene has CDR1 MNHNS and CDR2 SASEGT. CDR3 bases: TGTGCCACGTATCCGGGACTAGAAGCCGGGCAGTACTTC. Encoded protein: CATYPGLEAGQYF.

CDR3 residues: CASSQEDRGLDTGELFF. The CDR3 DNA sequence: TGTGCCAGCAGCCAAGAGGACAGGGGCCTCGACACCGGGGAGCTGTTTTTT. V gene TRBV14 combines with J gene TRBJ1-3, with 9 bases that match TRBD1. The DNA end is more similar to TRBJ2-2, so the J call may be wrong. CDR1 SGHDN and CDR2 FVKESK come from the germline V gene. CDR3 length: 17 residues.

This chain links TRBV7-3 with TRBJ2-1, with 7 bases lining up with TRBD2. V was pared by 1 base and J by 6 bases, with 6 bases of the junction left unmatched. Germline values: CDR1 SGHTA, CDR2 FQGTGA. The CDR3 spans 15 residues. The CDR3 spells CASSLRAGALNEQFF. In DNA, the CDR3 is TGTGCCAGCAGCTTAAGGGCGGGAGCTCTCAATGAGCAGTTCTTC.

The V call is TRBV2, the J call TRBJ2-3; D is possibly TRBD1 (6 bases). The CDR3 runs to 12 residues. Germline-derived CDR1 and CDR2 are SNHLY and FYNNEI. V lost 6 bases and J lost 12, with 16 bases in between. CDR3 region: CASRVNRVGQYF. The CDR3 DNA follows: TGTGCCAGCAGGGTCAACAGGGTGGGTCAGTATTTT.

The chain couples TRBV15 to TRBJ2-3; D gene uncertain. This CDR3 is 12 amino acids long. V lost 0 bases, J lost 7 bases, and 5 bases lay in between. Per the germline V gene, CDR1 is LNHNV and CDR2 is YYDKDF (reference sequence). This chain's CDR3 is CATSRDSYTQYF. DNA for the CDR3: TGTGCCACCAGCAGAGATAGTTATACGCAGTATTTT. Drawing the rest from reference TRBV15 and TRBJ2-3, the complete variable domain is DAMVIQNPRYQVTQFGKPVTLSCSQTLNHNVMYWYQQKSSQAPKLLFHYYDKDFNNEADTPDNFQSRRPNTSFCFLDIRSPGLGDTAMYLCATSRDSYTQYFGPGTRLTVL.

The V and J genes are TRBV11-2 and TRBJ2-1; D is possibly TRBD1 (6 bases). CDR3 length: 15 residues. Germline values: CDR1 SGHAT, CDR2 FQNNGV. The V end was cut by 3 bases, the J end by 0 bases, with 9 bases between. CDR3 DNA: TGTGCCAGCAGCTTCAGGGGAGACTCCTACAATGAGCAGTTCTTC. This codes for CASSFRGDSYNEQFF.

The chain has TRBV9 and TRBJ2-3; weak D call: TRBD2 (7 bases). V shed 1 base and J shed 6 bases, with 15 bases lying between them. CDR1 and CDR2 from the germline V gene are SGDLS and YYNGEE. The CDR3 spans 15 residues. In DNA, the CDR3 is TGTGCCAGCAGCGTACAATCTAGGGGGGGGGATACGCAGTATTTT. Protein sequence: CASSVQSRGGDTQYF.